The 5 T cell receptor beta chains below all came from one sample that was sequenced in a study of blood T cell repertoires in COVID-19. Only in-frame clones appear in the TCRdb table, and some are missing; sequencing was by immunoSEQ multiplex PCR. The sample shows some 150,000 clones, roughly 80% of them seen only once. Material for sequencing was peripheral blood. These receptor sequences come from a woman in her sixties with acute or convalescent COVID-19.

V is TRBV10-3 and J is TRBJ2-7, with 7 bases identical to TRBD1. From germline, CDR1 is ENHRY and CDR2 SYGVKD. V trimming: 8 bases; J trimming: 0 bases; junction bases outside the gene matches: 7. This CDR3 contains 14 residues. The CDR3 bases are TGTGCCATCTCCCCGGGACAGAGCTCCTACGAGCAGTACTTC. Translating gives CAISPGQSSYEQYF.

The chain is built from TRBV16 and TRBJ1-1; D not resolved. The V gene's germline CDR1 is KGHSY and CDR2 FQNENV. CDR3 length: 13 amino acids. V was cut by 2 bases and J by 0 bases, with 4 bases left in between. CDR3 region: CASSQRVNTEAFF. The CDR3 DNA reads as TGTGCCAGCAGCCAACGGGTGAACACTGAAGCTTTCTTT.

The V and J genes are TRBV30 and TRBJ1-1, with 7 positions matching TRBD1. The germline V gene encodes CDR1 GTSNPN and CDR2 SVGIG (reference sequence). J lost 0 bases, V lost 0 bases, and 4 bases had no gene match. The CDR3 has 15 amino acids. CDR3 region: CAWSVSTGLNTEAFF. The CDR3 DNA is TGTGCCTGGAGTGTTTCGACAGGGCTGAACACTGAAGCTTTCTTT.

The CDR3 DNA reads TGTGCCAGCTCACCACCGATTAACAGCTTCTCTGGAAACACCATATATTTT. It encodes CASSPPINSFSGNTIYF. The chain links TRBV18 to TRBJ1-3; D ambiguous. Trimming took off 0 bases at V and 0 bases at J, with 12 bases between the two ends. This CDR3 contains 17 residues. The germline V gene has CDR1 KGHSH and CDR2 LQKENI.

This sequence joins TRBV6-4 and TRBJ1-2; 9 positions match TRBD1. The germline CDR1 and CDR2 sequences are MRHNA and SNTAGT. The trim removed 4 bases at V and 3 bases at J, leaving 6 bases unmatched. The CDR3 covers 15 residues. DNA for the CDR3: TGTGCCAGCAGTGTTAGTACAGGGGGCGACTATGGCTACACCTTC. This gives the protein CASSVSTGGDYGYTF.